The 8 T cell receptor beta chains listed next were all sequenced from one sample in a study of CXCR3-negative and CXCR3-positive naive CD8 T cells. Overall study results and limits: Naive cells with CXCR3 showed TRB CDR3s that were more hydrophobic than those in CXCR3-negative naive cells.

UMI-labeled 5' RACE yielded the TRB cDNA libraries. TCRdb reprocessed the 5' RACE reads and reports one entry per CDR3 protein, with no DNA. This repertoire comprises some 130,000 distinct CDR3 sequences; its ten largest clones make up about 0.62%. The antigens these receptors bind are not known. Sequencing input: naive CXCR3+ CD8+ T cells from blood. The subset: CD45RO-CCR7+CD27+CD95- naive CD8+ T cells expressing CXCR3 (TNR3+). The receptor set was obtained from a human donor in good health. Some clones in this sample may be carry-over from other donors' samples.

CDR3 sequence reads: CSAMLPGQWDYEQYF. The V call is TRBV20-1, the J call TRBJ2-7; TCRdb's D gene call, TRBD1, goes unchecked for lack of DNA. CDR1 is DFQATT, CDR2 SNEGSKA, per germline (reference sequence). The CDR3 runs 15 residues.

The rearrangement links TRBV14 to TRBJ2-1; absent DNA, TCRdb's TRBD2 call cannot be checked. The V gene's germline CDR1 is SGHDN and CDR2 FVKESK. The CDR3 covers 16 residues. CDR3 residues: CASSQEGGALYNEQFF.

The CDR3 region is CASSQSVGTSGANVLTF. This sequence joins TRBV7-6 and TRBJ2-6. Germline V gene lookup returns CDR1 SGHVS and CDR2 FNYEAQ. This CDR3 spans 17 amino acids.

The chain employs TRBV29-1 and TRBJ2-7; TCRdb gives TRBD1 as the D gene, but with no DNA this cannot be confirmed. The CDR3 runs 13 residues. In germline, CDR1 is SQVTM, CDR2 ANQGSEA. The CDR3 sequence is CSVRMTGSYEQYF.

The chain has TRBV6-5 and TRBJ1-5. The CDR3 spans 14 residues. CDR1 MNHEY and CDR2 SVGAGI come from the germline V gene. This CDR3 reads CATSGGVSNQPQHF.

The gene calls are TRBV11-2 and TRBJ2-2. In germline, CDR1 is SGHAT, CDR2 FQNNGV. This CDR3 region has 12 residues. CDR3 loop: CASSLNTGELFF.

The chain has TRBV3-1 and TRBJ2-1. The CDR3 is 13 amino acids. Germline V gives CDR1 LGHDT, CDR2 YNNKEL (reference sequence). CDR3: CASSQEESTEQFF.

This chain joins TRBV7-2 and TRBJ1-2; TCRdb indicates TRBD1, and absent DNA this call remains unverified. The length of the CDR3 is 14 residues. Germline V CDR1 and CDR2: SGHTA, FQGNSA. The CDR3: CASSLAAAGDGYTF.